The 21 T cell receptor beta chains given below trace back to one sample, sequenced in a study of T-cell reconstitution after alpha-beta-depleted transplantation in children. Unique molecular identifiers were used to barcode this TCRbeta library. One entry per CDR3 protein results from TCRdb running MiXCR on the PCR reads. The sample lists some 500,000 distinct CDR3 sequences, around 19% seen once, with less than 4% in the top ten. The sample was PBMCs from the stem cell graft donor, taken from the stem cell graft. These receptors originate from a human donor who donated a stem cell graft to a child with acute lymphoblastic leukemia.

This clonotype was recorded many times. The chain uses TRBV5-1 and TRBJ2-7; tentative D call: TRBD1 (5 bases). This CDR3 is 14 amino acids long. Trimming stripped 0 bases from V and 2 bases from J, with 9 bases between. The V gene's germline CDR1 is SGHRS and CDR2 YFSETQ. The CDR3 region is CASSLGTLTYEQYF. The CDR3 bases are TGCGCCAGCAGCTTGGGGACACTTACCTACGAGCAGTACTTC.

Comment on this clonotype: The junction departs from germline at one end; a sequencing error may be responsible. The chain links TRBV12-3 or TRBV12-4 to TRBJ1-2; D not certain. The CDR3 is made up of 10 amino acids. CDR3 nucleotide sequence: TGTGCCAGCAGTCGATATGACTACACCTTC. Translation: CASSRYDYTF.

This clonotype has only a few counts. The gene calls are TRBV3-1 and TRBJ2-7; 12 positions match TRBD2. The CDR3 is 15 residues long. Trimming at V came to 4 bases and at J to 5 bases, leaving 6 bases not matched to a gene. Per germline, CDR1 LGHDT and CDR2 YNNKEL (reference sequence). The CDR3 sequence: CASSPLAGGPDEQYF. Written as DNA, the CDR3 is TGTGCCAGCAGCCCTCTAGCGGGAGGGCCCGACGAGCAGTACTTC.

This clonotype appeared a few times. The chain recombines TRBV5-1 with TRBJ1-2; maybe TRBD1 (5 bases). The CDR3 is 14 residues long. V shed 4 bases and J shed 2 bases, with 12 bases lying between them. CDR1 and CDR2 from the germline V gene are SGHRS and YFSETQ. CDR3 residues: CASSLAWGNYGYTF. The CDR3 nucleotides are TGCGCCAGCAGCCTAGCCTGGGGGAACTATGGCTACACCTTC.

The rearrangement uses TRBV27 and TRBJ2-1, with a possible D match to TRBD1 (6 bases). The CDR3 is made up of 14 amino acids. Trimming took off 0 bases at V and 4 bases at J, with 7 bases between the two ends. The germline V gene has CDR1 MNHEY and CDR2 SMNVEV (reference sequence). The CDR3 coding sequence is TGTGCCAGCAGTTTATCTCAGGGGTACAATGAGCAGTTCTTC. It codes for CASSLSQGYNEQFF.

The chain couples TRBV20-1 to TRBJ2-1; D is unclear. V lost 6 bases and J lost 0, with 9 bases in between. CDR1 and CDR2 from the germline V gene are DFQATT and SNEGSKA (reference sequence). The CDR3 is made up of 13 amino acids. DNA for the CDR3: TGCAGTGCCAGAAAGGCCTCCTACAATGAGCAGTTCTTC. As protein: CSARKASYNEQFF.

The table lists this clonotype with a few counts. This chain connects TRBV20-1 to TRBJ1-1; D is ambiguous. With 3 bases removed from V and 4 bases from J, the gap between germline ends came to 12 bases. Per the germline V gene, CDR1 is DFQATT and CDR2 is SNEGSKA (reference sequence). This CDR3 is built from 13 residues. CDR3 protein: CSASTRLGTEAFF. The CDR3 DNA follows: TGCAGTGCTAGCACGAGGTTGGGCACTGAAGCTTTCTTT.

Notes on this clonotype: A junction boundary mismatches the germline segment, possibly from a read error. V gene TRBV7-9 combines with J gene TRBJ2-7; tentatively, D is TRBD1 (5 bases). This CDR3 is built from 13 residues. Germline V gives CDR1 SEHNR, CDR2 FQNEAQ (reference sequence). The CDR3 DNA reads as TGTGCCAGCAGCTTAGCAGACAGTTACGGGCAGTACTTC. As protein: CASSLADSYGQYF. Full variable domain (remainder filled in from reference TRBV7-9 and TRBJ2-7): DTGVSQNPRHKITKRGQNVTFRCDPISEHNRLYWYRQTLGQGPEFLTYFQNEAQLEKSRLLSDRFSAERPKGSFSTLEIQRTEQGDSAMYLCASSLADSYGQYFGPGTRLTVT.

This clonotype was observed a handful of times. V and J are TRBV9 and TRBJ1-1, with D tentatively TRBD1 (5 bases). The ends were cut back, 5 bases at V and 11 bases at J, with 19 bases in the middle. This CDR3 comprises 13 residues. Germline values: CDR1 SGDLS, CDR2 YYNGEE. For the CDR3, the DNA is TGTGCCAGCAGGGGGACGGGCTCGAGCGAGGCTTTCTTT. It yields the protein CASRGTGSSEAFF.

This clonotype has a count of ten or more. This chain connects TRBV5-1 to TRBJ2-1; possibly TRBD2 for D (6 bases). The CDR3 totals 13 residues. Trimming took off 0 bases at V and 8 bases at J, with 9 bases between the two ends. CDR1 is SGHRS, CDR2 YFSETQ, per germline. The CDR3 protein is CASSLAGVDEQFF. For the CDR3, the DNA is TGCGCCAGCAGCTTGGCGGGAGTGGATGAGCAGTTCTTC. The variable domain in full, with the rest retrieved from reference TRBV5-1 and TRBJ2-1, is KAGVTQTPRYLIKTRGQQVTLSCSPISGHRSVSWYQQTPGQGLQFLFEYFSETQRNKGNFPGRFSGRQFSNSRSEMNVSTLELGDSALYLCASSLAGVDEQFFGPGTRLTVL.

The V and J genes are TRBV12-3 or TRBV12-4 and TRBJ2-7; 9 nucleotides match TRBD1. The trim removed 4 bases at V and 3 bases at J, leaving 7 bases unmatched. The CDR3 is 15 residues long. The DNA of the CDR3 is TGTGCCAGCAGTTACCCGGGACAGGGCGTCTACGAGCAGTACTTC. It translates to CASSYPGQGVYEQYF.

In its sample, this clonotype was seen a few times. The CDR3 bases are TGCGCCAGCAGTGAGTCTCAGGGCGGCGAGCAGTACTTC. Translation gives CASSESQGGEQYF. This rearrangement joins TRBV10-1 to TRBJ2-7; D is perhaps TRBD1 (5 bases). The V gene lost 0 bases and the J gene lost 6 bases, with 9 bases spanning the gap. CDR3 size: 13 residues. Germline V lookup: CDR1 WNHNN, CDR2 SYGVQD (reference sequence).

This clonotype was seen only once. This chain uses TRBV5-1 with TRBJ2-5, with TRBD2 identical over 15 bases. The J segment lost 9 bases and the V segment lost 5 bases, leaving 5 bases of the junction unmatched. Per the germline V gene, CDR1 is SGHRS and CDR2 is YFSETQ. The CDR3 has 14 residues. The CDR3 DNA sequence: TGCGCCAGCAGTGGACTAGCGGGAGGGTCGTCCCAGTACTTC. Its protein product is CASSGLAGGSSQYF.

This clonotype was seen a few times. V is TRBV11-2 and J is TRBJ2-7; D gene uncertain. This CDR3 comprises 16 residues. V lost 0 bases and J lost 2, with 14 bases in between. Germline V gene data show CDR1 as SGHAT and CDR2 as FQNNGV. The CDR3 region is CASSLDLRGRTYEQYF. In nucleotides, the CDR3 is TGTGCCAGCAGCTTAGATCTCCGCGGCAGAACCTACGAGCAGTACTTC.

A word on this clonotype: A junction end diverges from the germline sequence, so it may reflect a read error. This chain uses TRBV7-9 with TRBJ2-1; TRBD2 aligns across 9 bases. The CDR3 sequence is 15 residues long. CDR1 SEHNR and CDR2 FQNEAQ come from the germline V gene (reference sequence). In DNA, the CDR3 is TGTGCCAGCAGTTTTAGCGGGAGTTCCTACAATGAGCGGTTCTTC. This gives the protein CASSFSGSSYNERFF.

This clonotype appeared a few times. The V call is TRBV9, the J call TRBJ2-1; D is perhaps TRBD1 or TRBD2 (6 bases each). V lost 3 bases and J 12 bases, leaving 16 bases between the germline ends. Looked up from germline, CDR1 is SGDLS and CDR2 is YYNGEE. This CDR3 has 13 residues. CDR3: CASSERGGTPQFF. The CDR3 coding sequence is TGTGCCAGCAGCGAGAGAGGGGGGACTCCGCAGTTCTTC.

The CDR3 here is CASSLALTSGSADTQYF. The CDR3 nucleotides read TGTGCCAGCAGTTTAGCGCTGACTAGCGGGAGTGCAGATACGCAGTATTTT. V is TRBV12-3 or TRBV12-4 and J is TRBJ2-3, with TRBD2 identical over 12 bases. This CDR3 contains 17 residues. J lost 4 bases, V lost 0 bases, and 5 bases had no gene match.

J is TRBJ2-7 and V is TRBV3-1; TRBD2 agrees at 12 bases. The J segment lost 3 bases and the V segment lost 6 bases, leaving 6 bases of the junction unmatched. The CDR3 consists of 15 residues. Looked up from germline, CDR1 is LGHDT and CDR2 is YNNKEL (reference sequence). The CDR3 nucleotides read TGTGCCAGCAGTCCCGGACTAGCGGGGCTCTACGAGCAGTACTTC. Encoded protein: CASSPGLAGLYEQYF.

The sample holds a few counts of this clonotype. This sequence joins TRBV4-1 and TRBJ2-2; 9 bases are shared with TRBD1. The J segment lost 5 bases and the V segment lost 1 base, leaving 5 bases of the junction unmatched. Germline values: CDR1 MGHRA, CDR2 YSYEKL. This CDR3 has 16 residues. The CDR3 sequence: CASSQGTGEWTGELFF. Here the CDR3 DNA reads TGCGCCAGCAGCCAAGGGACAGGGGAATGGACCGGGGAGCTGTTTTTT.

This clonotype has a handful of counts. The rearrangement joins TRBV14 to TRBJ2-5, with 8 bases identical to TRBD2. The CDR3 is 14 amino acids. Germline lookup yields CDR1 SGHDN and CDR2 FVKESK. V lost 3 bases, J lost 5 bases, and 5 bases stayed unmatched. Here the CDR3 DNA reads TGTGCCAGCAGCCAGACTAGCGCGAGGGAGACCCAGTACTTC. Its protein product is CASSQTSARETQYF.

This clonotype has a count of ten or more. The rearrangement uses TRBV10-1 and TRBJ2-2; D not resolved. The CDR3 loop spans 9 amino acids. Germline V gene sequence: CDR1 WNHNN, CDR2 SYGVQD (reference sequence). Trimming took 7 bases from V and 6 from J, leaving 0 bases between them. In DNA, the CDR3 is TGCGCCAGCACCGGGGAGCTGTTTTTT. Residues: CASTGELFF.